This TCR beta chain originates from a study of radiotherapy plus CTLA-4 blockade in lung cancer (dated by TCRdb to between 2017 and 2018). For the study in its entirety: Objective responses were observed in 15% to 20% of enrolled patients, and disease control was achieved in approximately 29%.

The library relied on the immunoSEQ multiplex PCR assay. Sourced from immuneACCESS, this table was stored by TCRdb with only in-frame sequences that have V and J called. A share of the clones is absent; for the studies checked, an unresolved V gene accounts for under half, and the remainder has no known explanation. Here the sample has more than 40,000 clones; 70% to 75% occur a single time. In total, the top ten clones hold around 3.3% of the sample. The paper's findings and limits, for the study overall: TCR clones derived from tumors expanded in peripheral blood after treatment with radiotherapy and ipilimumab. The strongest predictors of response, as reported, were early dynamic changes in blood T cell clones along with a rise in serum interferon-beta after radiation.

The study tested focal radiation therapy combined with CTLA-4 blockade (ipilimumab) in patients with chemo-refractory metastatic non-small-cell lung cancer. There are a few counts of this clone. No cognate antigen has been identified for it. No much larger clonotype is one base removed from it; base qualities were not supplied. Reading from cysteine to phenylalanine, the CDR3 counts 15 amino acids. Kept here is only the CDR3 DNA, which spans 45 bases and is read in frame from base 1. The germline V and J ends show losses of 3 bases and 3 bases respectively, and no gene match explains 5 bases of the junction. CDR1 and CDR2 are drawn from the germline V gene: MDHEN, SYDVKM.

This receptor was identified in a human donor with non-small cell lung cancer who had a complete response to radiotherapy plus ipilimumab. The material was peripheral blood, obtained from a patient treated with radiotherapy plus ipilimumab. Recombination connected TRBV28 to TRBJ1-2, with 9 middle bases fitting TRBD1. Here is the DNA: TGTGCCAGCAGTTTGGGACAGGGCATTTACTATGGCTACACCTTC. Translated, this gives CASSLGQGIYYGYTF.